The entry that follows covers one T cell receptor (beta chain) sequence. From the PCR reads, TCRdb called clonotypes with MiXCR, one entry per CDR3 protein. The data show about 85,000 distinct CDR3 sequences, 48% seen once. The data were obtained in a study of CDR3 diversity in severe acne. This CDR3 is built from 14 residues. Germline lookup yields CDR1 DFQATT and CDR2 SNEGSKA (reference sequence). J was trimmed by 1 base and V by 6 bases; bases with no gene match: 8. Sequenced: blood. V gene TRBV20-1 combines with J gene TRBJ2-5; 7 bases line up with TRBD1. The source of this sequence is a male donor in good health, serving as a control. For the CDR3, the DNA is TGCAGTGCGAGGATAGGGACAGCCCAAGAGACCCAGTACTTC. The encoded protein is CSARIGTAQETQYF.